This TCR beta chain stems from a study of shared clonotypes between healthy human individuals. About the research overall: Aged between 18 and 49, the donors were a couple of women and a few men.

TCRdb's table, derived via immunoSEQ multiplex PCR, lists solely in-frame clones and lacks some. The sample lists hundreds of thousands of clones; about 96% were seen once. As regards this clone: As yet, its antigen is unknown.

Every one of the donors was a Caucasian adult that lived in Nashville, Tennessee. Study observations and caveats: Compared with clonotypes that all four donors shared, non-shared clonotypes had lower generation probabilities.

The CDR3 sequence is 15 residues long. Germline assignment: CDR1 LNHDA and CDR2 SQIVND (reference sequence). V was clipped by 3 bases and J by 2 bases, with 11 bases between them. V is TRBV19 and J is TRBJ2-1; D may match TRBD1 or TRBD2 (5 bases each). This receptor was obtained from a woman aged 25 to 39 in good health. Sequencing used naive CD4+ T cells sorted from blood. Documented subset: CD45RA+ positively selected. The CDR3 loop reads CASSMGDPPYNEQFF. The CDR3 region has the DNA TGTGCCAGTAGTATGGGGGACCCGCCCTACAATGAGCAGTTCTTC.